One and the same sample provided the 27 T cell receptor beta chains below, sequenced in a study of blood T cell repertoires in COVID-19. This table comes from immunoSEQ multiplex PCR, and its TCRdb copy is limited to in-frame clones, with some not included. Counted here are more than 120,000 clones, approximately 89% occurring once; the ten biggest clones make up about 1.5%. The source material was peripheral blood. These receptors were taken from a human donor in a cohort sampled during active COVID-19.

The rearrangement uses TRBV6-5 and TRBJ2-7; D call uncertain. Germline values: CDR1 MNHEY, CDR2 SVGAGI. The CDR3 has 12 residues. The V gene lost 4 bases and the J gene lost 0 bases, with 4 bases spanning the gap. CDR3 coding DNA: TGTGCCAGCAGTTCGTCCTCCTACGAGCAGTACTTC. Translation: CASSSSSYEQYF.

The chain joins TRBV2 to TRBJ1-1; TRBD1 matches at 8 bases. The CDR3 extends over 16 amino acids. Germline CDR1 is SNHLY and CDR2 is FYNNEI. The junction had 7 bases not matched to a gene; V was cut back by 4 bases and J by 0 bases. This CDR3 reads CASSVAGQGMNTEAFF. Here the CDR3 DNA reads TGTGCCAGCAGTGTAGCAGGACAGGGAATGAACACTGAAGCTTTCTTT.

J is TRBJ2-7 and V is TRBV27; D not certain. CDR3 length: 17 amino acids. Between the trimmed V and J ends, which lost 2 bases and 3 bases, there was a span of 20 bases. The germline V gene has CDR1 MNHEY and CDR2 SMNVEV (reference sequence). Here the CDR3 DNA reads TGTGCCAGCAGTTTACAGGCCTCATCCCCCCCGATCTACGAGCAGTACTTC. It yields the protein CASSLQASSPPIYEQYF.

The chain is built from TRBV9 and TRBJ2-1, with 11 nucleotides matching TRBD2. The CDR3 is made up of 16 amino acids. CDR1 SGDLS and CDR2 YYNGEE come from the germline V gene. Losses at the gene ends were 2 bases for V and 9 bases for J; bases not matched to a gene: 10. The CDR3 DNA sequence: TGTGCCAGCAGCGTGGGGGGACTAGCGGAGATATCTGAGCAGTTCTTC. Translation gives CASSVGGLAEISEQFF.

This clone has just one count. The V and J genes are TRBV6-2 or TRBV6-3 and TRBJ2-5; TRBD1 aligns across 11 bases. With 1 base clipped from V and 4 bases from J, the junction kept 5 bases outside the gene matches. The CDR3 is 16 residues long. The germline V gene encodes CDR1 MNHEY and CDR2 SVGEGT. For the CDR3, the DNA is TGTGCCAGCAGTTACTGGGACAGGGGGGAGGGAGAGACCCAGTACTTC. Protein: CASSYWDRGEGETQYF.

In its sample, this clone was seen a few times. J is TRBJ1-5 and V is TRBV27; the match to TRBD1 covers 10 bases. The V gene's germline CDR1 is MNHEY and CDR2 SMNVEV (reference sequence). The V gene end was trimmed by 0 bases and the J gene end by 6 bases; junction bases not matched to a gene: 2. The CDR3 length is 15 residues. The CDR3 DNA reads as TGTGCCAGCAGTTTATCCGGGGACAGGGGTCAGCCCCAGCATTTT. Its translation: CASSLSGDRGQPQHF.

The genes are TRBV15 and TRBJ2-1; 10 bases agree with TRBD1. With V trimmed by 4 bases and J by 1 base, 7 bases remained unmatched. This CDR3 comprises 17 residues. Germline V lookup: CDR1 LNHNV, CDR2 YYDKDF (reference sequence). This CDR3 is CATSKFGTGDSYNEQFF. The CDR3 DNA reads as TGTGCCACCAGCAAGTTTGGGACAGGGGATTCCTACAATGAGCAGTTCTTC.

The chain has TRBV6-9 and TRBJ1-2; 9 bases are a match to TRBD1. The J segment lost 6 bases and the V segment lost 2 bases, leaving 13 bases of the junction unmatched. This CDR3 has 17 residues. Germline assignment: CDR1 MNHGY and CDR2 SVAAGI. The CDR3 sequence is CASSYDPTPGQGHGYTF. CDR3 bases: TGTGCCAGCAGTTATGATCCCACACCGGGACAGGGACATGGCTACACCTTC.

Concerning this clone: At one of its ends the junction is not consistent with the germline gene, which may arise from a read error. Other nucleotide sequences from this sample produce the same CDR3. The chain links TRBV4-2 to TRBJ2-1, with TRBD2 identical over 9 bases. Germline assignment: CDR1 LGHNA and CDR2 YNFKEQ. The CDR3 is made up of 16 amino acids. Here the CDR3 DNA reads TGTGCCAGCAGCCGATTAGCGGGGGACTCCTACAATGAGCAATTCTTC. Protein product: CASSRLAGDSYNEQFF.

With respect to this clone: A read error is possible here, since a much larger clone lies one base away. The chain couples TRBV6-4 to TRBJ2-3, with 9 positions matching TRBD2. V was clipped by 4 bases and J by 4 bases; unmatched bases: 3. The CDR3 has 14 amino acids. Per germline, CDR1 MRHNA and CDR2 SNTAGT. CDR3 amino acids: CASSGGGAPDTQYF. CDR3 DNA sequence: TGTGCCAGCAGTGGCGGGGGGGCCCCAGATACGCAGTATTTT.

The chain recombines TRBV7-2 with TRBJ1-1; possible D gene TRBD1, 5 bases. V was shortened by 5 bases and J by 4 bases, with 17 bases between the two germline ends. The CDR3 length is 15 residues. Germline V gene sequence: CDR1 SGHTA, CDR2 FQGNSA. This CDR3 is CASSPQIWGGTEAFF. The CDR3 DNA is TGTGCCAGCAGCCCCCAGATCTGGGGGGGCACTGAAGCTTTCTTT. The full variable domain, completed using reference TRBV7-2 and TRBJ1-1, is GAGVSQSPSNKVTEKGKDVELRCDPISGHTALYWYRQSLGQGLEFLIYFQGNSAPDKSGLPSDRFSAERTGGSVSTLTIQRTQQEDSAVYLCASSPQIWGGTEAFFGQGTRLTVV.

This chain joins TRBV5-4 and TRBJ1-4; D possibly corresponds to TRBD1 (5 bases). Germline-derived CDR1 and CDR2 are SGHNT and YYREEE (reference sequence). The CDR3 loop spans 15 amino acids. With 4 bases removed from V and 1 base from J, the gap between germline ends came to 11 bases. The DNA for the CDR3 is TGTGCCAGCAGCCCAACGGGGGGAACTAATGAAAAACTGTTTTTT. Protein sequence: CASSPTGGTNEKLFF.

The chain joins TRBV19 to TRBJ2-1; 7 bases fit TRBD2. CDR3 length equals 16 residues. Germline lookup yields CDR1 LNHDA and CDR2 SQIVND (reference sequence). Trimming took 3 bases from V and 5 from J; bases not matched to a gene: 10. The CDR3 region is CASSMVSSGEHNEQFF. In DNA form, the CDR3 reads TGTGCCAGTAGTATGGTGTCGAGCGGGGAGCACAATGAGCAGTTCTTC.

The chain joins TRBV19 to TRBJ1-2; 7 positions match TRBD1. The CDR3 sequence is 14 residues long. Trimming at V came to 2 bases and at J to 8 bases, leaving 8 bases not matched to a gene. Germline V gene data show CDR1 as LNHDA and CDR2 as SQIVND (reference sequence). DNA of the CDR3: TGTGCCAGTAGTATACAGGGGGACGCCTACGGCTACACCTTC. It specifies CASSIQGDAYGYTF.

The chain recombines TRBV7-9 with TRBJ2-1; the match to TRBD2 covers 8 bases. The trim removed 0 bases at V and 4 bases at J, leaving 5 bases unmatched. This CDR3 has 16 amino acids. Germline V lookup: CDR1 SEHNR, CDR2 FQNEAQ (reference sequence). CDR3 in DNA: TGTGCCAGCAGCTTAGCTCCGGGGGGGCTTTACAATGAGCAGTTCTTC. Amino acids: CASSLAPGGLYNEQFF.

The chain links TRBV3-1 (or the pseudogene TRBV3-2) to TRBJ1-1; D may be TRBD1 (6 bases). The V gene's germline CDR1 is LGHDT and CDR2 YNNKEL (reference sequence). Between the trimmed V and J ends, which lost 0 bases and 10 bases, there was a span of 18 bases. The CDR3 loop spans 15 amino acids. CDR3 nucleotide sequence: TGTGCCAGCAGCCAAGAAGGGGGGGTTGTCGTTCGAGCTTTCTTT. Its protein is CASSQEGGVVVRAFF.

The chain uses TRBV5-1 and TRBJ2-2; the D is unclear. CDR1 and CDR2 (germline): SGHRS, YFSETQ. The CDR3 length is 14 residues. The V end lost 0 bases, the J end lost 3 bases, and 6 bases lay between the germline ends. CDR3 DNA: TGCGCCAGCAGCTTGGTTGCGCACACCGGGGAGCTGTTTTTT. This gives the protein CASSLVAHTGELFF.

The chain combines TRBV21-1 with TRBJ2-1; TRBD1 is the table's D call, not checked against the DNA. TRBV21-1 is shown as a pseudogene. The CDR3 is made up of 18 amino acids. CDR3 coding DNA: TGTGCCAGCAGCGAAAAACCAGACAGTAGAAAAAGGGTCTATGAGCAGTTCTTC. Translated: CASSEKPDSRKRVYEQFF.

CDR3 coding DNA: TGTGCCATGGGACTAGCGCACACCGGGGAGCTGTTTTTT. Residues: CAMGLAHTGELFF. The chain has TRBV6-5 and TRBJ2-2; 10 bases line up with TRBD2. This CDR3 region has 13 residues. V trimming: 10 bases; J trimming: 3 bases; junction bases outside the gene matches: 2. Germline V lookup: CDR1 MNHEY, CDR2 SVGAGI.

V usage is TRBV7-2 and J usage is TRBJ2-5, with D perhaps matching TRBD2 (5 bases). The CDR3 spans 15 residues. Germline V CDR1 and CDR2: SGHTA, FQGNSA. Trimming left V 5 bases short and J 7 bases short, with 20 bases between. As DNA, the CDR3 is TGTGCCAGCAGCGGAATACTAGGAGTCGCCGGGACCCAGTACTTC. It is translated as CASSGILGVAGTQYF.

This chain uses TRBV7-9 with TRBJ1-3, with 10 bases lining up with TRBD1. With 1 base clipped from V and 4 bases from J, the junction kept 4 bases outside the gene matches. The CDR3 is made up of 16 amino acids. Germline CDR1 SEHNR, CDR2 FQNEAQ (reference sequence). CDR3 sequence (DNA): TGTGCCAGCAGCTTAGGACAGGGGGCGAGGGGAAACACCATATATTTT. Translation: CASSLGQGARGNTIYF.

This clone was observed once. This sequence joins TRBV30 and TRBJ2-3; perhaps TRBD2 as D (7 bases). CDR3 length: 15 amino acids. CDR1 is GTSNPN, CDR2 SVGIG, per germline (reference sequence). Trimming took 2 bases from V and 1 from J, leaving 13 bases between them. CDR3 in DNA: TGTGCCTGGAGTCGGGGGGCGGGGGGCACAGATACGCAGTATTTT. It specifies CAWSRGAGGTDTQYF.

The V and J genes are TRBV6-6 and TRBJ2-1, with TRBD2 matching over 14 bases. The CDR3 covers 19 residues. V dropped 5 bases and J dropped 0; count of bases not matched to a gene: 9. The germline V gene encodes CDR1 MNHNY and CDR2 SVGAGI (reference sequence). The CDR3 nucleotides read TGTGCCAGCAGTCCCCAGGGACTAGCGGGGGCTAGCTCCTACAATGAGCAGTTCTTC. Translation gives CASSPQGLAGASSYNEQFF.

This chain connects TRBV27 to TRBJ2-7; the D gene is possibly TRBD2 (6 bases). There are 14 residues in the CDR3. Germline values: CDR1 MNHEY, CDR2 SMNVEV (reference sequence). V was shortened by 2 bases and J by 7 bases, with 15 bases between the two germline ends. The CDR3: CASSLGPGGGEQYF. For the CDR3, the DNA is TGTGCCAGCAGTTTAGGGCCCGGGGGTGGGGAGCAGTACTTC.

This clone was recorded a few times. The chain combines TRBV4-3 with TRBJ1-5, with D unresolved. This CDR3 region has 15 residues. Trimming shortened V by 1 base and J by 1 base, and 8 bases separated the two germline ends. From germline, CDR1 is LGHNA and CDR2 YSLEER. The CDR3 DNA reads as TGCGCCAGCAGCCAAGTTGGAGGGAGCAATCAGCCCCAGCATTTT. This encodes CASSQVGGSNQPQHF.

The DNA for the CDR3 is TGTGCCAGCAGTGAAATAGACAGGGACCATGAAGCTTTCTTT. It codes for CASSEIDRDHEAFF. J is TRBJ1-1 and V is TRBV2; TRBD1 agrees at 7 bases. Germline CDR1 reads SNHLY; CDR2 reads FYNNEI. This CDR3 spans 14 amino acids. Germline trimming cut 2 bases from V and 7 bases from J; bases unmatched to any gene: 7.

V is TRBV7-9 and J is TRBJ1-1; maybe TRBD1 (5 bases). CDR3 length equals 17 residues. Germline V lookup: CDR1 SEHNR, CDR2 FQNEAQ (reference sequence). V lost 6 bases and J lost 1, with 21 bases in between. The CDR3 DNA sequence: TGTGCCAGCAGTTTACTGAGGAGACAGAGAAAGAACACTGAAGCTTTCTTT. Encoded protein: CASSLLRRQRKNTEAFF. The variable domain in full, completed from reference TRBV7-9 and TRBJ1-1, reads DTGVSQNPRHKITKRGQNVTFRCDPISEHNRLYWYRQTLGQGPEFLTYFQNEAQLEKSRLLSDRFSAERPKGSFSTLEIQRTEQGDSAMYLCASSLLRRQRKNTEAFFGQGTRLTVV.